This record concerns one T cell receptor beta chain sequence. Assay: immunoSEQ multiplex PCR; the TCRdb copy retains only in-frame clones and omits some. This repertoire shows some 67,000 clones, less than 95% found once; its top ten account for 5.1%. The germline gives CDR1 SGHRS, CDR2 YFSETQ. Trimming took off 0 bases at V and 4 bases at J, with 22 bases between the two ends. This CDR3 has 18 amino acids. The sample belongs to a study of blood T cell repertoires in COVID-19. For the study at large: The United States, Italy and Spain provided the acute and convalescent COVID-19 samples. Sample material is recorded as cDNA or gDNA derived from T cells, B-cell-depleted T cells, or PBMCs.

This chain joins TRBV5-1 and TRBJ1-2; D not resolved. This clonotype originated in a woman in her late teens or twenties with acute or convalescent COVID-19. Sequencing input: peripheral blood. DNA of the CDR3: TGCGCCAGCAGCTTGGCCTCTTTAGGCAGCGAAAGTGGCTATGGCTACACCTTC. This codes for CASSLASLGSESGYGYTF.